This TCR beta chain originates from a study of shared clonotypes between healthy human individuals. CDR1 SGHRS and CDR2 YFSETQ come from the germline V gene. V was pared by 6 bases and J by 1 base, with 2 bases of the junction left unmatched. The CDR3 runs 14 residues. Assay used: immunoSEQ multiplex PCR; TCRdb lists only in-frame clones, some missing. The data show 90,000 to 150,000 clones, approximately 70% seen once. The rearrangement joins TRBV5-1 to TRBJ2-3; 10 nucleotides match TRBD1. Sequencing was done on a sample of memory CD8+ T cells sorted from blood. Subset denoted: CD45RO+ cells pooled with CCR7-negative TemRA cells. The clonotype was recovered from a young woman in good health. The CDR3 DNA sequence: TGCGCCAGCAATGACAGGGGGCGCACAGATACGCAGTATTTT. Translating gives CASNDRGRTDTQYF.